The present TCR beta chain was sequenced within a study of cytomegalovirus exposure and HLA in healthy donors. Study findings and constraints: Versus the roughly 690-donor mean, an Asian-associated ancestry cluster reportedly showed fewer N-insertions in a later analysis.

PCR was performed using 60 Vbeta and 13 Jbeta primers. Data came from immunoSEQ multiplex PCR; TCRdb stores just in-frame clones and leaves some out. Of more than 100,000 clones detected, 55% to 80% appear once; the ten largest clones hold approximately 2.5%. With regard to this clone: Its target is not known.

V was pared by 5 bases and J by 5 bases, with 19 bases between. This CDR3 contains 15 residues. Germline V gene data show CDR1 as MNHEY and CDR2 as SMNVEV (reference sequence). The TCR comes from a woman aged 40 to 49 in good health and CMV-seronegative. Specimen: PBMCs. The chain employs TRBV27 and TRBJ2-7; a weak D match, TRBD1 (6 bases). DNA of the CDR3: TGTGCCAGCAGTCTACAACAGGGCGCCTCGAACGAGCAGTACTTC. Protein product: CASSLQQGASNEQYF.